The 24 T cell receptor beta chains reported below all come from one sample, sequenced in a study of Graves' ophthalmopathy and Graves' hyperthyroidism. Amplified TCR beta CDR3 regions were obtained using RNA transcripts as template. Amplification began with first-round RT-PCR using HTBI primers, then second-round multiplex PCR was performed. In TCRdb, the multiplex PCR reads were re-called with MiXCR into one record per CDR3 protein. The sample has about 1.1 million distinct CDR3 sequences; about two fifths are singletons. What was sequenced was peripheral blood or thyroid tissue (not recorded which). Receptors were obtained from an adult man with Graves' hyperthyroidism.

The rearrangement links TRBV10-3 to TRBJ2-3; 13 nucleotides agree with TRBD2. In germline, CDR1 is ENHRY, CDR2 SYGVKD. V was clipped by 3 bases and J by 1 base; unmatched bases: 13. The CDR3 loop spans 20 amino acids. The CDR3 region is CAISEPLDLGLAGGTDTQYF. As DNA, the CDR3 is TGTGCCATCAGTGAACCCCTGGACCTTGGACTAGCGGGAGGCACAGATACGCAGTATTTT.

Regarding this clonotype: This may be a read error: a much more frequent sequence differs by one nucleotide. This chain joins TRBV9 and TRBJ1-5, with 8 positions matching TRBD1. CDR1 and CDR2 from the germline V gene are SGDLS and YYNGEE. Trimming removed 3 bases from V and 3 bases from J; junction bases left unmatched: 2. The CDR3 totals 14 residues. The CDR3 DNA reads as TGTGCCAGCAGCGGGGGACAGGACAATCAGCCCCAGCATTTT. The encoded protein is CASSGGQDNQPQHF. The entire variable domain, with the rest obtained from reference TRBV9 and TRBJ1-5, is as follows: DSGVTQTPKHLITATGQRVTLRCSPRSGDLSVYWYQQSLDQGLQFLIQYYNGEERAKGNILERFSAQQFPDLHSELNLSSLELGDSALYFCASSGGQDNQPQHFGDGTRLSIL.

This clonotype was found many times. The CDR3: CAISVKDRAVWYF. CDR3 coding DNA: TGTGCCATCAGTGTAAAGGACAGGGCCGTGTGGTACTTC. The genes are TRBV10-3 and TRBJ2-7; the match to TRBD1 covers 8 bases. V lost 4 bases, J lost 12 bases, and 11 bases stayed unmatched. This CDR3 comprises 13 residues. Germline V CDR1 and CDR2: ENHRY, SYGVKD.

This clonotype was recorded at least ten times. The chain employs TRBV7-2 and TRBJ2-7, with D perhaps TRBD2 (6 bases). The germline gives CDR1 SGHTA, CDR2 FQGNSA. Trimming took off 0 bases at V and 3 bases at J, with 15 bases between the two ends. The CDR3 is 16 residues long. The CDR3: CASSLARVGRNYEQYF. The DNA of the CDR3 is TGTGCCAGCAGCTTAGCGCGTGTAGGGAGGAACTACGAGCAGTACTTC.

This rearrangement joins TRBV9 to TRBJ1-3, with D tentatively TRBD1 (6 bases). CDR1 and CDR2 from the germline V gene are SGDLS and YYNGEE. This CDR3 is 15 amino acids long. Trimming pared 0 bases from V and 4 bases from J, leaving 11 bases between. CDR3 nucleotide sequence: TGTGCCAGCAGCGTAGCACAGGGCCTCGGAAACACCATATATTTT. The encoded protein is CASSVAQGLGNTIYF.

The rearrangement joins TRBV20-1 to TRBJ2-5, with 8 bases lining up with TRBD1. V lost 6 bases and J lost 7; bases outside the gene matches: 4. CDR3 length: 11 residues. Germline V lookup: CDR1 DFQATT, CDR2 SNEGSKA (reference sequence). CDR3 in amino acids: CSALGTGTQYF. CDR3 in DNA: TGCAGTGCCCTAGGGACAGGGACCCAGTACTTC.

Notes on this clonotype: At one of its ends the junction is not consistent with the germline gene, which may arise from a read error. The gene calls are TRBV7-9 and TRBJ2-7; TRBD1 agrees at 8 bases. Germline V gene data show CDR1 as SEHNR and CDR2 as FQNEAQ (reference sequence). The CDR3 is 14 residues long. Here the CDR3 reads CAGSLVRGRHEQYF. The CDR3 DNA sequence: TGTGCCGGCAGTTTGGTCAGGGGGCGACACGAGCAGTACTTC.

This clonotype was counted ten times or more. The chain joins TRBV7-2 to TRBJ2-7; D is ambiguous. The CDR3 is made up of 14 amino acids. The germline V and J ends were trimmed by 2 bases and 0 bases, with 8 bases remaining between them. CDR1 and CDR2 (germline): SGHTA, FQGNSA. In nucleotides, the CDR3 is TGTGCCAGCAGCTTAAGCAGGAACTCCTACGAGCAGTACTTC. This codes for CASSLSRNSYEQYF.

As regards this clonotype: A read error may explain this, as a much larger clone is one base away. The rearrangement links TRBV12-3 or TRBV12-4 to TRBJ1-1; a weak D match, TRBD1 (6 bases). CDR3 length: 14 residues. Trimming took 1 base from V and 10 from J, leaving 16 bases between them. The CDR3 protein is CASSLVVRGVGAFF. For the CDR3, the DNA is TGTGCCAGCAGTTTAGTTGTCAGGGGAGTTGGAGCTTTCTTT.

Note on this clonotype: Possible read error: a much larger clone is one base away. The J gene is TRBJ1-1, the V gene TRBV19; 7 positions agree with TRBD1. The trim removed 2 bases at V and 6 bases at J, leaving 15 bases unmatched. Germline V gives CDR1 LNHDA, CDR2 SQIVND (reference sequence). The CDR3 has 17 residues. CDR3 sequence reads: CASSISYRDSGQAEAFF. CDR3 bases: TGTGCCAGTAGTATATCCTATCGGGACAGCGGGCAGGCTGAAGCTTTCTTT.

The CDR3 spells CASSPAGGPVFVETQYF. The DNA for the CDR3 is TGTGCCAGCAGCCCAGCGGGGGGGCCGGTTTTCGTAGAGACCCAGTACTTC. The chain has TRBV27 and TRBJ2-5, with TRBD2 identical over 10 bases. Per the germline V gene, CDR1 is MNHEY and CDR2 is SMNVEV (reference sequence). Unmatched junction bases numbered 14, after V lost 6 bases and J lost 4 bases. The CDR3 extends over 17 amino acids.

This clonotype was counted at least ten times. CDR3 bases: TGTGCCAGCAAGGGGAGAAGCTACGAGCAGTACTTC. Translating gives CASKGRSYEQYF. The chain has TRBV2 and TRBJ2-7; D may correspond to TRBD1 or TRBD2 (5 bases each). Germline V gives CDR1 SNHLY, CDR2 FYNNEI. The CDR3 has 12 amino acids. Deletions cut 7 bases from V and 3 bases from J, with 10 bases between.

This clonotype was detected ten times or more. CDR3 residues: CASTVGQGYTEAFF. CDR3 sequence (DNA): TGTGCCAGCACTGTGGGACAGGGTTACACTGAAGCTTTCTTT. The chain links TRBV2 to TRBJ1-1, with TRBD1 matching over 9 bases. The CDR3 length is 14 residues. V dropped 7 bases and J dropped 3; count of bases not matched to a gene: 6. Germline values: CDR1 SNHLY, CDR2 FYNNEI.

This chain joins TRBV7-9 and TRBJ1-5; 9 nucleotides line up with TRBD1. CDR3 length: 15 residues. CDR1 and CDR2 (germline): SEHNR, FQNEAQ (reference sequence). V dropped 5 bases and J dropped 9; count of bases not matched to a gene: 11. CDR3 loop: CASSVGQGPGWPQHF. The CDR3 DNA reads TGTGCCAGCAGCGTCGGACAGGGGCCTGGATGGCCCCAGCATTTT.

The rearrangement uses TRBV10-2 and TRBJ1-3; the match to TRBD1 covers 12 bases. Germline V CDR1 and CDR2: WSHSY, SAAADI. The CDR3 totals 20 residues. Trimming removed 4 bases from V and 0 bases from J; junction bases left unmatched: 13. The CDR3 sequence is CASSAGDRGQPSVSGNTIYF. CDR3 in DNA: TGCGCCAGCAGTGCCGGGGACAGGGGGCAACCTTCTGTCTCTGGAAACACCATATATTTT.

A few counts support this clonotype. CDR3 in amino acids: CASSPADRGESYGYTF. In DNA form, the CDR3 reads TGTGCCAGCAGCCCCGCCGACAGGGGCGAGAGCTATGGCTACACCTTC. The chain carries TRBV6-1 and TRBJ1-2; 8 positions agree with TRBD1. Germline assignment: CDR1 MNHNS and CDR2 SASEGT. V was pared by 6 bases and J by 4 bases, with 13 bases of the junction left unmatched. The CDR3 covers 16 residues.

This clonotype has ten or more counts. The V call is TRBV29-1, the J call TRBJ2-5; D remains unclear. CDR1 is SQVTM and CDR2 is ANQGSEA in the germline V gene. This CDR3 contains 15 residues. Trimming removed 0 bases from V and 1 base from J, with 12 bases in between. The DNA for the CDR3 is TGCAGCGTTGAAGATACCGAGGCAGGCCAAGAGACCCAGTACTTC. It yields the protein CSVEDTEAGQETQYF. The variable domain in full, completed from reference TRBV29-1 and TRBJ2-5, reads SAVISQKPSRDICQRGTSLTIQCQVDSQVTMMFWYRQQPGQSLTLIATANQGSEATYESGFVIDKFPISRPNLTFSTLTVSNMSPEDSSIYLCSVEDTEAGQETQYFGPGTRLLVL.

The CDR3 reads CASSYSRIEAFF. The CDR3 DNA reads TGTGCCAGCAGTTACTCAAGGATTGAAGCTTTCTTT. This rearrangement joins TRBV6-2 or TRBV6-3 to TRBJ1-1; D not resolved. The CDR3 runs to 12 residues. The germline V gene encodes CDR1 MNHEY and CDR2 SVGEGT. V was clipped by 0 bases and J by 7 bases, with 6 bases between them.

The V gene is TRBV10-3, the J gene TRBJ1-6, with TRBD1 identical over 7 bases. V lost 6 bases to trimming and J lost 8 bases; unmatched junction nucleotides: 7. Per the germline V gene, CDR1 is ENHRY and CDR2 is SYGVKD. The CDR3 spans 14 residues. The DNA for the CDR3 is TGTGCCATCAGGGAACGGGACAGCTATTCACCCCTCCACTTT. Protein: CAIRERDSYSPLHF.

Worth noting for this clonotype: A read error may explain this, as a much larger clone is one base away. The chain is built from TRBV7-9 and TRBJ1-4, with D maybe TRBD1 (5 bases). With 5 bases removed from V and 8 bases from J, the gap between germline ends came to 15 bases. The CDR3 is 14 amino acids. Per germline, CDR1 SEHNR and CDR2 FQNEAQ (reference sequence). This CDR3 reads CASSAGSNLEKLFF. In DNA, the CDR3 is TGTGCCAGCAGCGCAGGGTCAAACCTCGAAAAACTGTTTTTT.

The chain recombines TRBV5-1 with TRBJ2-2; D unresolved. The V end lost 2 bases, the J end lost 1 base, and 9 bases lay between the germline ends. CDR3 size: 15 residues. Germline V gives CDR1 SGHRS, CDR2 YFSETQ. The CDR3 DNA is TGCGCCAGCAGCTTATTGCTGGAGAACACCGGGGAGCTGTTTTTT. Residues: CASSLLLENTGELFF.

The chain uses TRBV10-3 and TRBJ2-7, with 9 bases that match TRBD2. Germline CDR1 and CDR2: ENHRY and SYGVKD. This CDR3 contains 13 residues. The ends lost 11 bases at V and 1 base at J; junction bases unmatched: 6. The CDR3 DNA reads TGTGCCGTGGGGAGCGGGGGGTCCTACGAGCAGTACTTC. This gives the protein CAVGSGGSYEQYF.

Notes on this clonotype: A much more abundant neighbour one base away suggests this may be a read error. This chain joins TRBV5-1 and TRBJ1-2; D is possibly TRBD1 (5 bases). CDR1 is SGHRS, CDR2 YFSETQ, per germline. The CDR3 is made up of 15 amino acids. The CDR3 bases are TGCGCCGGCAGAGAGACGGGACTGGGTGGCTATGGCTACACCTTC. The encoded protein is CAGRETGLGGYGYTF.

The J gene is TRBJ2-5, the V gene TRBV6-5; D is possibly TRBD1 or TRBD2 (5 bases each). Trimming pared 5 bases from V and 1 base from J, leaving 17 bases between. The CDR3 consists of 16 residues. Germline assignment: CDR1 MNHEY and CDR2 SVGAGI. CDR3 protein: CASSETPGRTQETQYF. CDR3 bases: TGTGCCAGCAGTGAAACGCCGGGACGGACCCAAGAGACCCAGTACTTC.